The TCR beta chain described here comes from a study of blood T cell repertoires in COVID-19. Original processing methods: Quantification of nucleated cells was approximated via reference gene primer amplification. The method was immunoSEQ multiplex PCR; TCRdb's version includes in-frame clones alone and lacks a portion of them. V and J calls plus clone size are reproduced from that table; the DNA served to infer D and trimming. The sample has fewer than 150,000 clones, 84% seen once. Losses at the gene ends were 2 bases for V and 5 bases for J; bases not matched to a gene: 5. This CDR3 is 14 amino acids long. Germline V CDR1 and CDR2: SGHNT, YYREEE (reference sequence).

The TCR originated in a man aged 50 to 60 in a cohort exposed to, infected with or recovered from COVID-19 (not recorded which). This chain uses TRBV5-4 with TRBJ2-7; 9 nucleotides align to TRBD1. Sequenced material: PBMCs or T cells enriched from blood (not recorded which). The CDR3 region is CASSLAGQGHEQYF. As DNA, the CDR3 is TGTGCCAGCAGCTTAGCGGGACAGGGCCACGAGCAGTACTTC.